This is a list of T cell receptor beta chains from one sample in a study of molecular identifiers for immune sequencing clone quantification. TCRdb re-analysed the PCR reads in MiXCR, keeping a single row per CDR3 protein. Of 400,000 to 600,000 distinct CDR3 sequences detected, about a quarter appear once; the ten largest clones hold approximately 0.8%. The source material was naive CD8+ T cells from blood, with Jurkat cell RNA spiked in. The receptors shown here come from a human donor in good health. Some libraries in this study had Jurkat cell RNA spiked in. The CDR3 runs from the conserved cysteine through the conserved F or W. The D gene is left open where the match is weak. Clone size is not always given. Where it is, it says once, few, many or a class for expanded clones.

>NA|TRBV6-2/TRBV6-3|TRBJ1-5|NA
TGTGCCAGCAGTTACTCGCCAGCTCGCCAGCCCCAGCATTTT
CASSYSPARQPQHF
>NA|TRBV6-2/TRBV6-3|TRBJ2-2|TRBD2
TGTGCCAGCGGAAGACTAGCGGGAGTCCAGAACACCGGGGAGCTGTTTTTT
CASGRLAGVQNTGELFF
>few|TRBV4-1|TRBJ2-7|NA
TGCGCCAGCAGCCAGGGCCCACAGTCGTACGAGCAGTACTTC
CASSQGPQSYEQYF
>NA|TRBV28|TRBJ2-1|TRBD1
TGTGCCAGCAGTTTCTGGGACAGGGGTGAGAGAAGGAATGAGCAGTTCTTC
CASSFWDRGERRNEQFF
>NA|TRBV6-2/TRBV6-3|TRBJ2-7|TRBD1
TGTGCCAGCACGGAGACAGGGATGGGGACCTACGAGCAGTACTTC
CASTETGMGTYEQYF
>once|TRBV27|TRBJ1-5|NA
TGTGCCAGCAGTTTCCAGGGGTTAAACAATCAGCCCCAGCATTTT
CASSFQGLNNQPQHF
>NA|TRBV28|TRBJ1-4|NA
TGTGCCAGCAGTTTTGGGTACGAAAAACTGTTTTTT
CASSFGYEKLFF
>NA|TRBV5-1|TRBJ1-1|NA
TGCGCCAGCCGCGGGCTAATGAACACTGAAGCTCTCTTT
CASRGLMNTEALF
>few|TRBV20-1|TRBJ1-2|NA
TGCAGTGCTGTCGATAACTATGGCTACACCTTC
CSAVDNYGYTF
>NA|TRBV20-1|TRBJ2-5|NA
TGCAGTGCTAGAGATCTTCGGTCAATTCAAGAGACCCAGTACTTC
CSARDLRSIQETQYF
>NA|TRBV28|TRBJ1-4|NA
TGTGCCAGCAGTTCGATCCTTGACGGGGAGGGTGGTGAAAAACTGTTTTTT
CASSSILDGEGGEKLFF
>few|TRBV11-1|TRBJ2-2|NA
TGTGCCAGCAGCCCCTTCGATCCACTTACCGGGGAGCTGTTTTTT
CASSPFDPLTGELFF
>many|TRBV9|TRBJ2-3|NA
TGTGCCAGCAGCGTAAAAGGGGGCACAGATACGCAGTATTTT
CASSVKGGTDTQYF
>NA|TRBV30|TRBJ2-1|TRBD2
TGTGCCTGGAGTGTTGCGGGGGGCCGCGAGCAGTTCTTC
CAWSVAGGREQFF
>NA|TRBV4-3|TRBJ1-4|NA
TGCGCCAGCAGCCAAGATACGACAGATGAAAAACTGTTTTTT
CASSQDTTDEKLFF
>NA|TRBV6-2/TRBV6-3|TRBJ2-5|TRBD1
TGTGCCAGCAGTGGGACAGTCGCCACCCAGTACTTC
CASSGTVATQYF
>NA|TRBV27|TRBJ1-5|NA
TGTGCCAGCAGTTTGGTCTTCAATAGCAATCAGCCCCAGCATTTT
CASSLVFNSNQPQHF
>NA|TRBV29-1|TRBJ2-1|TRBD2
TGCAGCGTGCGGACTAGTCTCTCCTACAATGAGCAGTTCTTC
CSVRTSLSYNEQFF
>NA|TRBV7-9|TRBJ2-1|TRBD2
TGTGCCAGCAGCTCCGCGGGGGGCCCCCCGGGTGAGCAGTTCTTC
CASSSAGGPPGEQFF
>NA|TRBV7-9|TRBJ2-7|TRBD1
TGTGCCAGCAGCTTTCCCCAGGACAGGGATCGGTACGAGCAGTACTTC
CASSFPQDRDRYEQYF
>few|TRBV19|TRBJ2-7|TRBD2
TGTGCCAGTAGTCCGACTAGCGGGGGTGACGAGCAGTACTTC
CASSPTSGGDEQYF
>few|TRBV5-1|TRBJ1-1|NA
TGCGCCAGCAGCTTGGTTTTTCACAGAACGGGAGCTTTCTTT
CASSLVFHRTGAFF
>many|TRBV4-1|TRBJ2-7|TRBD1
TGCGCCAGCAGCCCGGGACAGAAGACCTACGAGCAGTACTTC
CASSPGQKTYEQYF
>few|TRBV12-5|TRBJ2-1|TRBD2
TGTGCTAGTGGTCCCGGACTAGCGGGAGTTGCCTACAATGAGCAGTTCTTC
CASGPGLAGVAYNEQFF
>NA|TRBV19|TRBJ2-3|NA
TGTGCCAGTAGTATGTTAGGCACAGATACGCAGTATTTT
CASSMLGTDTQYF
>many|TRBV5-4|TRBJ2-7|NA
TGTGCCAGCCTGGAGACTAGTAGCGGCGAGCAGTACTTC
CASLETSSGEQYF
>NA|TRBV6-6|TRBJ1-1|NA
TGTGCCAGCAGTTACTCGGGGGACCTCACTGAAGCTTTCTTT
CASSYSGDLTEAFF
>few|TRBV28|TRBJ2-1|NA
TGTGCCAGCAGTCGTACAGGGTATTCCTACAATGAGCAGTTCTTC
CASSRTGYSYNEQFF
>few|TRBV4-1|TRBJ2-1|TRBD1
TGCGCCAGCAGCGACCGGGACAGGGAAAAGGGTGAGCAGTTCTTC
CASSDRDREKGEQFF
>many|TRBV28|TRBJ1-5|TRBD1
TGTGCCAGCAGCAAACAGGGGTTTGGCAATCAGCCCCAGCATTTT
CASSKQGFGNQPQHF
>NA|TRBV30|TRBJ2-1|NA
TGTGCCTGGAGTCCCAGGGTCCCCTCCTACAATGAGCAGTTCTTC
CAWSPRVPSYNEQFF
>many|TRBV7-9|TRBJ2-2|NA
TGTGCCAGCAGCTTCTCTACCGGCACCGGGGAGCTGTTTTTT
CASSFSTGTGELFF
>NA|TRBV28|TRBJ2-1|NA
TGTGCCAGCAGTTTATGGATGACAGACGCGCATGAGCAGTTCTTC
CASSLWMTDAHEQFF
>few|TRBV6-6|TRBJ2-7|NA
TGTGCCAGCAGTTACTCCGAACAACTCGTACTCCGAGGAGGTCTATCTTCCTACGAGCAGTACTTC
CASSYSEQLVLRGGLSSYEQYF
>many|TRBV5-1|TRBJ2-5|NA
TGCGCCAGCAGCTTTTTATTGCAGCAAGAGACCCAGTACTTC
CASSFLLQQETQYF
>many|TRBV12-3/TRBV12-4|TRBJ1-1|NA
TGTGCCAGCAGTGCCAGGACGTTTGTGAACACTGAAGCTTTCTTT
CASSARTFVNTEAFF